This TCR beta chain derives from a study of T cell responses to AZD1222 COVID-19 vaccine. Points from the study as a whole: In a largely white British group with more females than males, clonal diversity was possibly underestimated. Repertoire sampling was restricted to post-peak T cell response timepoints.

From germline, CDR1 is SGHDT and CDR2 YYEEEE. This CDR3 has 14 amino acids. The V gene end was trimmed by 4 bases and the J gene end by 2 bases; junction bases not matched to a gene: 5. The data were produced by immunoSEQ multiplex PCR, yet TCRdb's version contains in-frame clones alone and is incomplete. The sample carries 110,000 to 150,000 clones, around 90% recorded once. Concerning this clone: Its antigen is currently unknown.

The chain has TRBV5-6 and TRBJ2-7; 8 bases are shared with TRBD1. The specimen was peripheral blood, collected on day 0 of AZD1222 vaccination. This TCR was sampled from an adult in good health. CDR3 residues: CASSQGAPAYEQYF. The CDR3 DNA reads TGTGCCAGCAGCCAGGGGGCACCCGCCTACGAGCAGTACTTC.